This T cell receptor (beta chain) was found in a study of T cell repertoires in ileal Crohn's disease. For the study at large: About half received postoperative treatment, approximately 12 with thiopurines and around 17 anti-TNF. TCRB immunosequencing input was roughly 500 nanograms of biopsy DNA per sample.

Specified time point: inflamed ileum from the surgical specimen. TCRdb's table, derived via immunoSEQ multiplex PCR, lists solely in-frame clones and lacks some. The repertoire holds about 18,000 clones, roughly three quarters seen once, with over 3.5% in the top ten. The CDR3 totals 15 residues. The germline CDR1 and CDR2 sequences are LGHNA and YSLEER. The V end lost 0 bases, the J end lost 0 bases, and 5 bases lay between the germline ends. The source is an adult with Crohn's disease. The sequenced sample consisted of ileal tissue. The chain carries TRBV4-3 and TRBJ2-2; D perhaps matches TRBD2 (5 bases). The CDR3 coding sequence is TGCGCCAGCAGCCAAGAACTAGCGAACACCGGGGAGCTGTTTTTT. As protein: CASSQELANTGELFF.